The 10 T cell receptor beta chains listed next were all sequenced from one sample in a study of blood T cell repertoires in COVID-19. Some clones are missing from TCRdb's copy, which holds only in-frame ones; the method was immunoSEQ multiplex PCR. The repertoire includes around 200,000 clones, 70% to 85% of them detected once, and approximately 12% sits in the top ten. Sequencing was performed on peripheral blood. All receptors come from a man aged 45-65 years who had recovered from COVID-19.

This clone was observed a few times. Written as DNA, the CDR3 is TGTGCCAGCGGGACAGGGTGGTACGAGCAGTACTTC. It is translated as CASGTGWYEQYF. The gene calls are TRBV2 and TRBJ2-7, with 9 bases aligning to TRBD1. This CDR3 has 12 residues. J lost 4 bases, V lost 8 bases, and 3 bases had no gene match. Germline CDR1 and CDR2: SNHLY and FYNNEI.

The rearrangement uses TRBV11-2 and TRBJ2-3; TRBD2 matches 7 bases. The trim removed 11 bases at V and 2 bases at J, leaving 7 bases unmatched. Germline V gene data show CDR1 as SGHAT and CDR2 as FQNNGV. This CDR3 spans 13 amino acids. The CDR3 sequence is CAGGAGITDTQYF. The CDR3 DNA sequence: TGTGCCGGGGGAGCGGGAATCACAGATACGCAGTATTTT.

V usage is TRBV27 and J usage is TRBJ2-7; 7 bases align to TRBD1. The V segment lost 5 bases and the J segment 4 bases; nucleotides outside the gene matches: 11. The CDR3 is made up of 15 amino acids. Per germline, CDR1 MNHEY and CDR2 SMNVEV (reference sequence). Here the CDR3 DNA reads TGTGCCAGCAGTCTCCAAAGACAGGGAACTTACGAGCAGTACTTC. It translates to CASSLQRQGTYEQYF.

The gene calls are TRBV5-4 and TRBJ2-5; D uncertain. The CDR3 runs 13 residues. V was clipped by 4 bases and J by 4 bases, with 11 bases between them. Germline CDR1 and CDR2: SGHNT and YYREEE (reference sequence). The CDR3 DNA reads TGTGCCAGCAGCGACATTTCCATAGAGACCCAGTACTTC. Its protein is CASSDISIETQYF.

V and J are TRBV21-1 and TRBJ1-2; no DNA check was done on the table's D call, TRBD1. TRBV21-1 is described as a pseudogene. The CDR3 totals 18 residues. CDR3 in amino acids: CASPKVGDRKSFNYGYTF. CDR3 DNA: TGTGCCAGCCCTAAAGTAGGAGACAGAAAGAGTTTTAACTATGGCTACACCTTC.

This clone was counted once. CDR3 region: CAWSSKITSGAYEQYF. CDR3 coding DNA: TGTGCCTGGAGTTCCAAAATAACTAGCGGAGCCTACGAGCAGTACTTC. This sequence joins TRBV30 and TRBJ2-7, with 8 bases that match TRBD2. Per germline, CDR1 GTSNPN and CDR2 SVGIG (reference sequence). V was pared by 2 bases and J by 2 bases, with 11 bases of the junction left unmatched. The CDR3 extends over 16 amino acids.

The chain has TRBV12-3 or TRBV12-4 and TRBJ1-5; D unclear. The CDR3 contains 13 residues. V dropped 6 bases and J dropped 3 bases, with 9 bases sitting between them. The CDR3 spells CASRNSLNQPQHF. The CDR3 DNA reads TGTGCCAGCAGAAACAGTCTCAATCAGCCCCAGCATTTT.

The J gene is TRBJ2-7, the V gene TRBV3-1 (or the pseudogene TRBV3-2); D unclear. The ends were cut back, 1 base at V and 4 bases at J, with 5 bases in the middle. Looked up from germline, CDR1 is LGHDT and CDR2 is YNNKEL (reference sequence). The CDR3 spans 12 residues. The chain's CDR3 is CASSQVSYEQYF. The CDR3 region has the DNA TGTGCCAGCAGCCAAGTGTCTTACGAGCAGTACTTC.

J is TRBJ2-4 and V is TRBV6-2 or TRBV6-3, with no clear D. The germline V gene has CDR1 MNHEY and CDR2 SVGEGT. The germline V and J ends were trimmed by 2 bases and 0 bases, with 11 bases remaining between them. This CDR3 has 16 residues. The CDR3 region has the DNA TGTGCCAGCAGTTACCGATCAGATCTAGCCAAAAACATTCAGTACTTC. Encoded protein: CASSYRSDLAKNIQYF.

The V gene is TRBV5-8, the J gene TRBJ2-1, with TRBD2 matching 8 bases. In germline, CDR1 is SGHTS, CDR2 YDEGEE. The CDR3 has 15 amino acids. The junction had 3 bases not matched to a gene; V was cut back by 3 bases and J by 1 base. The CDR3 DNA reads TGTGCCAGCAGCTGGCGGGGGGATTCCTACAATGAGCAGTTCTTC. Amino acids: CASSWRGDSYNEQFF.